A selection of T cell receptor beta chains follows, all from one sample in a study of Graves' ophthalmopathy and Graves' hyperthyroidism. TCRdb called the multiplex PCR reads again in MiXCR, with one record for every CDR3 protein. In the table there are approximately 1.2 million distinct CDR3 sequences, 35% to 45% of which are singletons. The sequenced material came from peripheral blood or thyroid tissue (not recorded which). The receptor source for this set is an adult man with Graves' hyperthyroidism. Both conserved end residues are part of each CDR3. Each record gives: V gene, CDR3 length, CDR3 protein.

V: TRBV20-1; length: 15; CDR3: CSASLSYSGANVLTF
V: TRBV6-5; length: 15; CDR3: CASSYFSPPFYEQYF
V: TRBV20-1; length: 20; CDR3: CSARDWSAEGQGVNTGELFF
V: TRBV19; length: 14; CDR3: CASKTGGTGQPQHF
V: TRBV24-1; length: 12; CDR3: CATNCSVSEAFF
V: TRBV20-1; length: 16; CDR3: CSAYDTSASGANVLTF
V: TRBV19; length: 11; CDR3: CASSGNHLLHF
V: TRBV10-3; length: 17; CDR3: CAISPGHLGTGANVLTF
V: TRBV9; length: 14; CDR3: CASSRRGATTEAFF
V: TRBV7-9; length: 14; CDR3: CASTSGTVGPPLHF
V: TRBV20-1; length: 14; CDR3: CSAAGTSGNYEQYF
V: TRBV11-2; length: 14; CDR3: CASSFPDMGLEQYF
V: TRBV7-4; length: 16; CDR3: CASSPPVRVCSYEQYF